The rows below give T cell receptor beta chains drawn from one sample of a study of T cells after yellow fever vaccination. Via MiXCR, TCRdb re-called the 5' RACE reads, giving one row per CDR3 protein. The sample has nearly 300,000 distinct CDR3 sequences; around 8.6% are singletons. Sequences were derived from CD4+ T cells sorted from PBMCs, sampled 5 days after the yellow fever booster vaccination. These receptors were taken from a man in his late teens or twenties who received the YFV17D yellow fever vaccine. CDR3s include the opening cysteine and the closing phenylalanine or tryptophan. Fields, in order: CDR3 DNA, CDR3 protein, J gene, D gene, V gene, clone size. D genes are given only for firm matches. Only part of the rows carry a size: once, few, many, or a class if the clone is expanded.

cdr3_nt: TGTGCCAGCAGCCCCTCTAGCAATCAGCCCCAGCATTTT
cdr3_aa: CASSPSSNQPQHF
j_call: TRBJ1-5
d_call: -
v_call: TRBV7-2
clone_size: few

cdr3_nt: TGTGCCAGCTACTGGACAGAACCCACCTATAATTCACCCCTCCACTTT
cdr3_aa: CASYWTEPTYNSPLHF
j_call: TRBJ1-6
d_call: -
v_call: TRBV27
clone_size: -

cdr3_nt: TGTGCCAGCAGCCCCAGAGGCCAGGGGGCGTCAGGCTACACCTTC
cdr3_aa: CASSPRGQGASGYTF
j_call: TRBJ1-2
d_call: TRBD1
v_call: TRBV7-2
clone_size: once

cdr3_nt: TGCGCCAGCAGCGACGGACAGGAAAGCAATCAGCCCCAGCATTTT
cdr3_aa: CASSDGQESNQPQHF
j_call: TRBJ1-5
d_call: TRBD1
v_call: TRBV5-1
clone_size: many

cdr3_nt: TGCGCCAGCAGCTTTTCCAGCTCTGGAAACACCATATATTTT
cdr3_aa: CASSFSSSGNTIYF
j_call: TRBJ1-3
d_call: -
v_call: TRBV5-1
clone_size: few

cdr3_nt: TGCGCCAGCAGCCAAGGGGCTAGCGGGGGGGCCCCCCAAGAGACCCAGTACTTC
cdr3_aa: CASSQGASGGAPQETQYF
j_call: TRBJ2-5
d_call: TRBD2
v_call: TRBV4-3
clone_size: few

cdr3_nt: TGTGCCAGCAGTACCACCCCCGGGACAGTTTCCCTAGCTAACTATGGCTACACCTTC
cdr3_aa: CASSTTPGTVSLANYGYTF
j_call: TRBJ1-2
d_call: TRBD1
v_call: TRBV27
clone_size: -

cdr3_nt: TGTGCCACCAGTGATCCGACTAGCGGGGGCACAGATACGCAGTATTTT
cdr3_aa: CATSDPTSGGTDTQYF
j_call: TRBJ2-3
d_call: TRBD2
v_call: TRBV24-1
clone_size: -

cdr3_nt: TGTGCCAGCAGTTTTTTGGACCCAGGACGGATCTACGAGCAGTACTTC
cdr3_aa: CASSFLDPGRIYEQYF
j_call: TRBJ2-7
d_call: -
v_call: TRBV28
clone_size: few

cdr3_nt: TGTGCCAGCAGTGTACAGGGGGCGGACACCGGGGAGCTGTTTTTT
cdr3_aa: CASSVQGADTGELFF
j_call: TRBJ2-2
d_call: TRBD1
v_call: TRBV7-2
clone_size: few

cdr3_nt: TGCGCCAGCAGCCAAGGGGGTTGGCGGGGTGCAGATACGCAGTATTTT
cdr3_aa: CASSQGGWRGADTQYF
j_call: TRBJ2-3
d_call: -
v_call: TRBV4-3
clone_size: -

cdr3_nt: TGCAGCGTTGAAGAACGGGCCAGCTCCTACGAGCAGTACTTC
cdr3_aa: CSVEERASSYEQYF
j_call: TRBJ2-7
d_call: -
v_call: TRBV29-1
clone_size: few

cdr3_nt: TGTGCCAGCAGCTTAGTAGGCCTCGTGACCTACGAGCAGTACTTC
cdr3_aa: CASSLVGLVTYEQYF
j_call: TRBJ2-7
d_call: -
v_call: TRBV7-2
clone_size: few

cdr3_nt: TGTGCCAGCTCACCTATTGGGAAACCCGATCAGCCCCAGCATTTT
cdr3_aa: CASSPIGKPDQPQHF
j_call: TRBJ1-5
d_call: -
v_call: TRBV18
clone_size: -

cdr3_nt: TGCAGTGCTAGAAGGATTGGCTATGGCTACACCTTC
cdr3_aa: CSARRIGYGYTF
j_call: TRBJ1-2
d_call: -
v_call: TRBV20-1
clone_size: -

cdr3_nt: TGTGCCAGCAGCCAAGGCCTGGCCCAAAAGGAGAAGTTCTTC
cdr3_aa: CASSQGLAQKEKFF
j_call: TRBJ2-1
d_call: -
v_call: TRBV3-1
clone_size: -

cdr3_nt: TGCGCCAGCAGTGAGGGGCAAGAGACCCAGTACTTC
cdr3_aa: CASSEGQETQYF
j_call: TRBJ2-5
d_call: -
v_call: TRBV10-1
clone_size: few

cdr3_nt: TGTGCCAGCAGCCGTGGAAGACAGGGATCACCCGAGCAGTACTTC
cdr3_aa: CASSRGRQGSPEQYF
j_call: TRBJ2-7
d_call: TRBD1
v_call: TRBV7-9
clone_size: many

cdr3_nt: TGCAGTGCTAGAGATCTAGGGGGGTTGGATACGCAGTATTTT
cdr3_aa: CSARDLGGLDTQYF
j_call: TRBJ2-3
d_call: -
v_call: TRBV20-1
clone_size: many

cdr3_nt: TGTGCCAGCAGAAGGGGCCTCTACACCGGGGAGCTGTTTTTT
cdr3_aa: CASRRGLYTGELFF
j_call: TRBJ2-2
d_call: -
v_call: TRBV13
clone_size: -

cdr3_nt: TGTGCCAGCAGCTCTATAGGGACTGACAATGAGCAGTTCTTC
cdr3_aa: CASSSIGTDNEQFF
j_call: TRBJ2-1
d_call: -
v_call: TRBV7-2
clone_size: -

cdr3_nt: TGTGCCAGCAGCCAAGATGGGGACAGAGAGCAGTTCTTC
cdr3_aa: CASSQDGDREQFF
j_call: TRBJ2-1
d_call: TRBD1
v_call: TRBV14
clone_size: -

cdr3_nt: TGTGCCAGCAGTTCCCTCGGACAGGGAGGAGCTTTCTTT
cdr3_aa: CASSSLGQGGAFF
j_call: TRBJ1-1
d_call: TRBD1
v_call: TRBV12-3/TRBV12-4
clone_size: few

cdr3_nt: TGTGCCAGCAGCCCCCGTTCCCTTAAGGGTAGGCTATACTTGAACACTGAAGCTTTCTTT
cdr3_aa: CASSPRSLKGRLYLNTEAFF
j_call: TRBJ1-1
d_call: -
v_call: TRBV11-2
clone_size: -

cdr3_nt: TGTGCCAGCAGTTACTTGCCGGGGGCGGGTATCAATGAGCAGTTCTTC
cdr3_aa: CASSYLPGAGINEQFF
j_call: TRBJ2-1
d_call: -
v_call: TRBV6-2/TRBV6-3
clone_size: -

cdr3_nt: TGTGCCAGCGGCAGGGGGCCGGACGAGCAGTACTTC
cdr3_aa: CASGRGPDEQYF
j_call: TRBJ2-7
d_call: TRBD1
v_call: TRBV2
clone_size: once

cdr3_nt: TGTGCCAGCAGCGTAAGTTCTGAGCAGTTCTTC
cdr3_aa: CASSVSSEQFF
j_call: TRBJ2-1
d_call: -
v_call: TRBV9
clone_size: -

cdr3_nt: TGTGCCAGCAGCTATTGGGGATGGGGGGACAACACTGAAGCTTTCTTT
cdr3_aa: CASSYWGWGDNTEAFF
j_call: TRBJ1-1
d_call: -
v_call: TRBV7-9
clone_size: few

cdr3_nt: TGTGCCAGCAGCCGAGCCAGGGGACGGAGAGAGACCCAGTACTTC
cdr3_aa: CASSRARGRRETQYF
j_call: TRBJ2-5
d_call: -
v_call: TRBV7-9
clone_size: -

cdr3_nt: TGCGCCAGCAGCCACATTCCTAGCGGGGGGGCTCATACGCAGTATTTT
cdr3_aa: CASSHIPSGGAHTQYF
j_call: TRBJ2-3
d_call: TRBD2
v_call: TRBV4-3
clone_size: many

cdr3_nt: TGTGCCAGCAGCCCATTTGAGGGGGCGCCCTATGGCTACACCTTC
cdr3_aa: CASSPFEGAPYGYTF
j_call: TRBJ1-2
d_call: TRBD1
v_call: TRBV7-2
clone_size: -

cdr3_nt: TGTGCCAGCAGCCAACTCCACAACACTGAAGCTTTCTTT
cdr3_aa: CASSQLHNTEAFF
j_call: TRBJ1-1
d_call: -
v_call: TRBV3-1
clone_size: few

cdr3_nt: TGTGCCACCAGCAGACGCCGGGGCGAGCAGTACTTC
cdr3_aa: CATSRRRGEQYF
j_call: TRBJ2-7
d_call: -
v_call: TRBV15
clone_size: few

cdr3_nt: TGCGCCAGCAGCTTGGAACCGACAGGGAATGAAAAACTGTTTTTT
cdr3_aa: CASSLEPTGNEKLFF
j_call: TRBJ1-4
d_call: TRBD1
v_call: TRBV5-1
clone_size: many

cdr3_nt: TGTGCCAGCAGGCCGGACGGAGCTAATTCACCCCTCCACTTT
cdr3_aa: CASRPDGANSPLHF
j_call: TRBJ1-6
d_call: -
v_call: TRBV6-5
clone_size: many

cdr3_nt: TGTGCCAGCAGTTACCAACTTCGCACAGATACGCAGTATTTT
cdr3_aa: CASSYQLRTDTQYF
j_call: TRBJ2-3
d_call: -
v_call: TRBV6-6
clone_size: -

cdr3_nt: TGCGCCAGCAGCCAAGAGCCGCAGTCGGGATCACCCCTCCACTTT
cdr3_aa: CASSQEPQSGSPLHF
j_call: TRBJ1-6
d_call: -
v_call: TRBV4-3
clone_size: few

cdr3_nt: TGTGCCACCAGTGATGGTGGGAAGGCAGATACGCAGTATTTT
cdr3_aa: CATSDGGKADTQYF
j_call: TRBJ2-3
d_call: -
v_call: TRBV24-1
clone_size: -

cdr3_nt: TGTGCCAGCAGTCAGGGCCAAGAGACCCAGTACTTC
cdr3_aa: CASSQGQETQYF
j_call: TRBJ2-5
d_call: -
v_call: TRBV2
clone_size: many

cdr3_nt: TGTGCCAGCAGCCCCCACGGGGGCGGAGGGGCCAACGTCCTGACTTTC
cdr3_aa: CASSPHGGGGANVLTF
j_call: TRBJ2-6
d_call: -
v_call: TRBV6-5
clone_size: few

cdr3_nt: TGTGCCAGCAGCTGGGGGATAGCCAAAAACATTCAGTACTTC
cdr3_aa: CASSWGIAKNIQYF
j_call: TRBJ2-4
d_call: -
v_call: TRBV7-2
clone_size: many

cdr3_nt: TGTGCCAGCAGTGATTCTTGGACTACCAGATCGGAGACCCAGTACTTC
cdr3_aa: CASSDSWTTRSETQYF
j_call: TRBJ2-5
d_call: -
v_call: TRBV6-1
clone_size: -

cdr3_nt: TGTGCCAGCAGCCCTGGGACAGGGGAATCACCCCTCCACTTT
cdr3_aa: CASSPGTGESPLHF
j_call: TRBJ1-6
d_call: TRBD1
v_call: TRBV3-1
clone_size: few

cdr3_nt: TGCGCCAGTAACACAGGACAAGGGAATGGCTACACCTTC
cdr3_aa: CASNTGQGNGYTF
j_call: TRBJ1-2
d_call: -
v_call: TRBV5-1
clone_size: few

cdr3_nt: TGTGCCAGCAGCGGCCCGAAAAGCGATTCACCCCTCCACTTT
cdr3_aa: CASSGPKSDSPLHF
j_call: TRBJ1-6
d_call: -
v_call: TRBV6-2/TRBV6-3
clone_size: -